One sample yielded the 18 T cell receptor beta chains listed below, sequenced in a study of blood T cell repertoires in COVID-19. TCRdb's copy holds only in-frame clones and misses some; the assay was immunoSEQ multiplex PCR. The data hold about 150,000 clones, with approximately 91% observed a single time. The source material was peripheral blood. All receptors derive from a man younger than 35 with COVID-19, enrolled during active disease.

This clone occurred once. This chain connects TRBV10-3 to TRBJ2-1, with D maybe TRBD2 (5 bases). This CDR3 region has 16 residues. Trimming shortened V by 8 bases and J by 1 base, and 18 bases separated the two germline ends. Looked up from germline, CDR1 is ENHRY and CDR2 is SYGVKD. CDR3 sequence: CAIQTGLGGSYNEQFF. As DNA, the CDR3 is TGTGCCATCCAAACGGGATTGGGTGGGTCCTACAATGAGCAGTTCTTC.

This clone was found once. V usage is TRBV4-3 and J usage is TRBJ2-7; the match to TRBD2 covers 9 bases. The V segment lost 3 bases and the J segment 3 bases; nucleotides outside the gene matches: 6. The CDR3 totals 15 residues. Looked up from germline, CDR1 is LGHNA and CDR2 is YSLEER. CDR3 sequence (DNA): TGCGCCAGCAGCCAGAGAGTAGCGGGAGTCTACGAGCAGTACTTC. This encodes CASSQRVAGVYEQYF.

The CDR3: CASAYGSGAYEQYF. The CDR3 DNA is TGCGCCAGCGCTTACGGTAGCGGGGCCTACGAGCAGTACTTC. V gene TRBV5-1 combines with J gene TRBJ2-7; 8 bases align to TRBD2. Losses at the gene ends were 7 bases for V and 2 bases for J; bases not matched to a gene: 8. Germline V gene lookup returns CDR1 SGHRS and CDR2 YFSETQ. This CDR3 comprises 14 residues.

CDR3 protein: CASSVVGETYNEQFF. The CDR3 nucleotides are TGTGCCAGCAGCGTAGTGGGAGAAACCTACAATGAGCAGTTCTTC. This chain connects TRBV9 to TRBJ2-1, with D possibly being TRBD2 (5 bases). V shed 0 bases and J shed 2 bases, with 9 bases lying between them. The CDR3 length is 15 residues. Germline V gives CDR1 SGDLS, CDR2 YYNGEE.

The chain carries TRBV5-1 and TRBJ2-7, with 9 bases aligning to TRBD1. Trimming cost V 3 bases and J 2 bases; bases outside gene matches: 6. This CDR3 is 15 amino acids long. Per germline, CDR1 SGHRS and CDR2 YFSETQ. This CDR3 reads CASSSDRGKTYEQYF. CDR3 DNA: TGCGCCAGCAGCTCGGACAGGGGTAAGACCTACGAGCAGTACTTC.

The CDR3 loop reads CASSPGTVRGYEQYF. The CDR3 bases are TGTGCCAGCAGCCCCGGGACCGTCCGGGGGTACGAGCAGTACTTC. The V gene is TRBV27, the J gene TRBJ2-7, with a tentative D call TRBD2 (6 bases). Germline V gene data show CDR1 as MNHEY and CDR2 as SMNVEV (reference sequence). Trimming stripped 6 bases from V and 4 bases from J, with 19 bases between. The CDR3 length is 15 residues.

The V gene is TRBV15, the J gene TRBJ2-1; D is uncertain. The CDR3 extends over 12 amino acids. V lost 2 bases, J lost 7 bases, and 6 bases lay in between. Germline CDR1 and CDR2: LNHNV and YYDKDF (reference sequence). This chain's CDR3 is CATSRTPNEQFF. For the CDR3, the DNA is TGTGCCACCAGCAGAACTCCGAATGAGCAGTTCTTC.

Comment on this clone: Mismatch with germline at one junction end may stem from a read error. This chain uses TRBV7-9 with TRBJ1-4, with 9 bases aligning to TRBD1. The V gene's germline CDR1 is SEHNR and CDR2 FQNEAQ (reference sequence). CDR3 length equals 14 residues. Here the CDR3 DNA reads TGTGCCAGCAGCAACAGGGGGCGGGATGAAAAACTGCTTTTT. This sequence encodes CASSNRGRDEKLLF.

In the case of this clone: The junction does not match germline at one end; this may be a read error. This rearrangement joins TRBV6-1 to TRBJ1-4; a weak D match, TRBD1 (6 bases). The CDR3 extends over 14 amino acids. The germline CDR1 and CDR2 sequences are MNHNS and SASEGT. CDR3 sequence: CASSETGINEKLLF. The CDR3 DNA is TGTGCCAGCAGTGAAACAGGGATTAATGAAAAACTGCTTTTT.

The chain is built from TRBV7-8 and TRBJ2-2; TRBD2 matches 7 bases. Germline trimming cut 5 bases from V and 6 bases from J; bases unmatched to any gene: 12. The CDR3 runs 16 residues. Germline V lookup: CDR1 SGHVS, CDR2 FQNEAQ. Here the CDR3 DNA reads TGTGCCAGCAGCCAAAACCAAGCGGGAAGGGCCGGGGAGCTGTTTTTT. It encodes CASSQNQAGRAGELFF.

This chain joins TRBV27 and TRBJ1-6; D not certain. The CDR3 covers 18 residues. Germline V gene lookup returns CDR1 MNHEY and CDR2 SMNVEV (reference sequence). Trimming took 2 bases from V and 0 from J, leaving 14 bases between them. As DNA, the CDR3 is TGTGCCAGCAGTTTACGCGCTGTCAAGAGCTCCTATAATTCACCCCTCCACTTT. Translating gives CASSLRAVKSSYNSPLHF.

A word on this clone: Compared with germline, one end of the junction differs, possibly owing to a read error. The chain joins TRBV19 to TRBJ2-3, with 8 positions matching TRBD2. This CDR3 is built from 13 residues. The V gene's germline CDR1 is LNHDA and CDR2 SQIVND (reference sequence). The CDR3 DNA follows: TGTGCCAGTAGTCGGACTAGCAGAGATACGCAGTATTTT. It specifies CASSRTSRDTQYF.

The chain has TRBV4-2 and TRBJ1-5; D is uncertain. CDR1 LGHNA and CDR2 YNFKEQ come from the germline V gene. The V end lost 2 bases, the J end lost 6 bases, and 23 bases lay between the germline ends. The CDR3 covers 18 residues. Here the CDR3 reads CASSQPPQAGGVGQPQHF. The CDR3, as DNA: TGTGCCAGCAGCCAACCCCCCCAAGCGGGAGGAGTAGGTCAGCCCCAGCATTTT.

The chain carries TRBV7-9 and TRBJ2-3, with D uncertain. The CDR3 runs 14 residues. Germline V gene lookup returns CDR1 SEHNR and CDR2 FQNEAQ (reference sequence). Trimming removed 3 bases at V and 2 bases at J, with 9 bases between. CDR3 in amino acids: CASSFERITDTQYF. CDR3 DNA sequence: TGTGCCAGCAGCTTTGAGAGGATCACAGATACGCAGTATTTT.

The chain recombines TRBV9 with TRBJ2-3, with TRBD2 as a possible D gene (6 bases). V lost 0 bases and J 2 bases, leaving 10 bases between the germline ends. Germline-derived CDR1 and CDR2 are SGDLS and YYNGEE. The CDR3 totals 15 residues. Written as DNA, the CDR3 is TGTGCCAGCAGCGTAGCTGGGGGGATCACAGATACGCAGTATTTT. Translating it yields CASSVAGGITDTQYF.

The chain links TRBV28 to TRBJ1-2; TRBD1 might be the D (6 bases). Germline-derived CDR1 and CDR2 are MDHEN and SYDVKM. The CDR3 runs 15 residues. V shed 6 bases and J shed 6 bases, with 20 bases lying between them. CDR3 sequence reads: CASSRTGGDIDGYTF. CDR3 coding DNA: TGTGCCAGCAGCCGCACGGGGGGGGACATTGATGGCTACACCTTC.

The CDR3 sequence: CASSLKGLAGERRETQYF. The DNA of the CDR3 is TGTGCCAGCAGCTTAAAGGGACTAGCGGGAGAGAGGCGAGAGACCCAGTACTTC. The chain carries TRBV7-2 and TRBJ2-5; 14 nucleotides match TRBD2. The CDR3 is 18 amino acids. Losses at the gene ends were 2 bases for V and 4 bases for J; bases not matched to a gene: 9. The germline V gene has CDR1 SGHTA and CDR2 FQGNSA.

This clone was observed a single time. The V call is TRBV28, the J call TRBJ1-6; the D gene is possibly TRBD1 (6 bases). Germline V gene lookup returns CDR1 MDHEN and CDR2 SYDVKM. This CDR3 has 17 amino acids. V lost 3 bases, J lost 0 bases, and 12 bases lay in between. For the CDR3, the DNA is TGTGCCAGCAGTTTGATCAGGGGAGTCTCCTATAATTCACCCCTCCACTTT. Protein product: CASSLIRGVSYNSPLHF.